This paragraph covers one T cell receptor (beta chain) sequence. The antigen remains unidentified. This sample is part of a study of shared clonotypes between healthy human individuals. This CDR3 comprises 15 residues. From germline, CDR1 is MNHNY and CDR2 SVGAGI (reference sequence). The junction had 10 bases not matched to a gene; V was cut back by 8 bases and J by 2 bases. Study-wide results and limits: With few donors, the genetic and exposure-history diversity represented was limited. Among donors, the sharing of clonotypes was expected to be influenced by sequencing depth.

Using immunoSEQ multiplex PCR, the repertoire was profiled, and TCRdb retains in-frame clones only, with some absent. The sample contains fewer than 2.5 million clones, roughly 93% of which appear only once. The sample taken for sequencing was naive CD4+ T cells from PBMCs. The subset here: CD45RA+ positively selected. The J gene is TRBJ1-2, the V gene TRBV6-6; 8 nucleotides align to TRBD1. The sequence was obtained from a man between 18 and 29 years old in good health. Some clones in this sample may be carry-over from other donors' samples. The CDR3 DNA reads TGTGCCAGCCAAGGGCAGGGGGCGATAAACTATGGCTACACCTTC. Protein product: CASQGQGAINYGYTF.